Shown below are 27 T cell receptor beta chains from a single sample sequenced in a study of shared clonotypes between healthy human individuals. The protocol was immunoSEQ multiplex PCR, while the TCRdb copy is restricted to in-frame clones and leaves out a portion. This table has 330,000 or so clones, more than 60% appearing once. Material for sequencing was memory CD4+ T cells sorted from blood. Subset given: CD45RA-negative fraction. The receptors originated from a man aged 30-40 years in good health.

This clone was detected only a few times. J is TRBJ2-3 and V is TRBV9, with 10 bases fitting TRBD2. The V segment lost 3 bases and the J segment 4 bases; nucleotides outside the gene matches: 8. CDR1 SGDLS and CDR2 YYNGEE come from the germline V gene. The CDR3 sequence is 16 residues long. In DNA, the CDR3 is TGTGCCAGCAGCGCCTCTAGCGGGAGAGGGTCAGATACGCAGTATTTT. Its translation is CASSASSGRGSDTQYF.

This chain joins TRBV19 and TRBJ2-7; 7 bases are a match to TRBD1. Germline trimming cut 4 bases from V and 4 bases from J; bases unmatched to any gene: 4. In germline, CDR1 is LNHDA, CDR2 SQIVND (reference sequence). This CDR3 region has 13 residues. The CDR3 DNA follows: TGTGCCAGTAGTAAGACAGGGTTGTACGAGCAGTACTTC. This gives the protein CASSKTGLYEQYF.

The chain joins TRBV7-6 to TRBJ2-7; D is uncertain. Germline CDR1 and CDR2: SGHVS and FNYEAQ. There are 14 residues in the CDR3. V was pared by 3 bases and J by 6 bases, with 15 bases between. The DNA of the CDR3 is TGTGCCAGCAGCTTCACGGGCGGTACGGGCGAGCAGTACTTC. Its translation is CASSFTGGTGEQYF.

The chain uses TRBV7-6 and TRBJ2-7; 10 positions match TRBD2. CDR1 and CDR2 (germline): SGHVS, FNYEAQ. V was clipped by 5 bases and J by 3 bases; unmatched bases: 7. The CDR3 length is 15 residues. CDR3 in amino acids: CASSPSPSGSYEQYF. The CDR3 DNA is TGTGCCAGCAGCCCTAGTCCTAGCGGGAGCTACGAGCAGTACTTC.

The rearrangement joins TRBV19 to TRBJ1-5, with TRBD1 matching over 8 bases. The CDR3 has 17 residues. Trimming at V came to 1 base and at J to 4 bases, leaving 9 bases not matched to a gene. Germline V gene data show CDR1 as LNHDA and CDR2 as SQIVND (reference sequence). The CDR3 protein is CASSIGGGQAVNQPQHF. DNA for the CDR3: TGTGCCAGTAGTATAGGAGGGGGACAGGCCGTGAATCAGCCCCAGCATTTT. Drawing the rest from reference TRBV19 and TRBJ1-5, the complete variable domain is DGGITQSPKYLFRKEGQNVTLSCEQNLNHDAMYWYRQDPGQGLRLIYYSQIVNDFQKGDIAEGYSVSREKKESFPLTVTSAQKNPTAFYLCASSIGGGQAVNQPQHFGDGTRLSIL.

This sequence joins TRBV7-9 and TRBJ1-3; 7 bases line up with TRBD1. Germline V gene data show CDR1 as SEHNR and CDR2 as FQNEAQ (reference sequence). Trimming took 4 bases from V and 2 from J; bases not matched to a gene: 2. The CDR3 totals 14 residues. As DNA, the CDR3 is TGTGCCAGCAGCTCGACAGGGCCTGGAAACACCATATATTTT. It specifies CASSSTGPGNTIYF.

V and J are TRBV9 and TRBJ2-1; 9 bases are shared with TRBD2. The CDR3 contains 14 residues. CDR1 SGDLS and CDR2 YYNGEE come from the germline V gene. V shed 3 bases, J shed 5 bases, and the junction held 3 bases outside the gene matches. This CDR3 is CASSEGLADNEQFF. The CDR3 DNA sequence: TGTGCCAGCAGCGAGGGACTAGCCGACAATGAGCAGTTCTTC.

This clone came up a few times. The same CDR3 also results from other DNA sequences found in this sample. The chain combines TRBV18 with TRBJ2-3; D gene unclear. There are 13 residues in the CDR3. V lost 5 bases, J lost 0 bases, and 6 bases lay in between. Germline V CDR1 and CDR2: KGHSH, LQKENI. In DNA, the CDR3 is TGTGCCAGCTCAGCAGCTAGCACAGATACGCAGTATTTT. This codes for CASSAASTDTQYF.

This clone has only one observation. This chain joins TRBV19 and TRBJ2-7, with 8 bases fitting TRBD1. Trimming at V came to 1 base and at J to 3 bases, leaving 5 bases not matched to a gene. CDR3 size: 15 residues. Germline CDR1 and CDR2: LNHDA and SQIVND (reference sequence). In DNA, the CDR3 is TGTGCCAGTAGTATAGGGGACAGGAGGATCTACGAGCAGTACTTC. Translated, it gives CASSIGDRRIYEQYF.

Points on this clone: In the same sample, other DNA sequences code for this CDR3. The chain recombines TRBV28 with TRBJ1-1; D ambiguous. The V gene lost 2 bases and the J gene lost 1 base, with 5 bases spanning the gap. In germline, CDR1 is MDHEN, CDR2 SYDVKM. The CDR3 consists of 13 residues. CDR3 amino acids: CASSLLGNTEAFF. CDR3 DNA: TGTGCCAGCAGTTTACTAGGGAACACTGAAGCTTTCTTT.

DNA of the CDR3: TGTGCCAGCAGCGTTGGGACAGTTCAAGAGACCCAGTACTTC. It yields the protein CASSVGTVQETQYF. This chain links TRBV9 with TRBJ2-5, with 7 bases identical to TRBD1. Germline V CDR1 and CDR2: SGDLS, YYNGEE. There are 14 residues in the CDR3. J gave up 2 bases and V 2 bases, and 3 bases lay outside the gene matches.

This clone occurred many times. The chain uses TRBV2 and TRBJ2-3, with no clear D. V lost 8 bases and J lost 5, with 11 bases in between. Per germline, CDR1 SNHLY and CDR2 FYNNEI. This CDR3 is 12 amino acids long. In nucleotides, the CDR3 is TGTGCCAGCGAATTGGCATTAGATACGCAGTATTTT. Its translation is CASELALDTQYF.

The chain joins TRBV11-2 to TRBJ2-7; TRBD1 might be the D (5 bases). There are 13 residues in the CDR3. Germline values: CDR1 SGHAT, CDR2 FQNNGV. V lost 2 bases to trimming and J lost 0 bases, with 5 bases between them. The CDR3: CASSLRGSYEQYF. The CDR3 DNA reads TGTGCCAGCAGCTTAAGGGGCTCCTACGAGCAGTACTTC. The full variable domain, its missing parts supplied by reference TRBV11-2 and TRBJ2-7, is EAGVAQSPRYKIIEKRQSVAFWCNPISGHATLYWYQQILGQGPKLLIQFQNNGVVDDSQLPKDRFSAERLKGVDSTLKIQPAKLEDSAVYLCASSLRGSYEQYFGPGTRLTVT.

CDR3 sequence (DNA): TGTGCCAGCAGTTACCCCGGGGGGGAGCAGTACTTC. Protein product: CASSYPGGEQYF. The V call is TRBV6-6, the J call TRBJ2-7; 7 bases map to TRBD2. The germline CDR1 and CDR2 sequences are MNHNY and SVGAGI (reference sequence). This CDR3 is built from 12 residues. V was clipped by 2 bases and J by 7 bases; unmatched bases: 2.

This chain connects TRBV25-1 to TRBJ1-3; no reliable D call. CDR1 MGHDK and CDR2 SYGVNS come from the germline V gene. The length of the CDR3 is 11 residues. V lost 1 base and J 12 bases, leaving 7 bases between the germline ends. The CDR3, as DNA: TGTGCCAGCAGTGAATTATGGAGCATATATTTT. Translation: CASSELWSIYF.

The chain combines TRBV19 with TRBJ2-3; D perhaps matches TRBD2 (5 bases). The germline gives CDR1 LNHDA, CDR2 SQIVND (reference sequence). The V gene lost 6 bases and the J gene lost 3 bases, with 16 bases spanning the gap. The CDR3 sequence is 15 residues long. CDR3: CASSRRGYGTDTQYF. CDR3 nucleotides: TGTGCCAGTAGCAGGAGAGGGTACGGTACAGATACGCAGTATTTT. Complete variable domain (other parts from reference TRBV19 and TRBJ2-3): DGGITQSPKYLFRKEGQNVTLSCEQNLNHDAMYWYRQDPGQGLRLIYYSQIVNDFQKGDIAEGYSVSREKKESFPLTVTSAQKNPTAFYLCASSRRGYGTDTQYFGPGTRLTVL.

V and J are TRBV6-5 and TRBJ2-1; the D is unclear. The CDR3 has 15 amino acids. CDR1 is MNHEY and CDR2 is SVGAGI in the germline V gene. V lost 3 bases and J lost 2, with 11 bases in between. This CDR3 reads CASSYGSAAYNEQFF. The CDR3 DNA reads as TGTGCCAGCAGTTATGGCAGCGCTGCCTACAATGAGCAGTTCTTC.

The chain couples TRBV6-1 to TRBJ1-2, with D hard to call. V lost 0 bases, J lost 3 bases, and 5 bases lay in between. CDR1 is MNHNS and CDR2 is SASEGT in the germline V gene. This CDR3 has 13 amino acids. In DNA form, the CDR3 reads TGTGCCAGCAGTGAAGCGTGGGACTATGGCTACACCTTC. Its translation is CASSEAWDYGYTF.

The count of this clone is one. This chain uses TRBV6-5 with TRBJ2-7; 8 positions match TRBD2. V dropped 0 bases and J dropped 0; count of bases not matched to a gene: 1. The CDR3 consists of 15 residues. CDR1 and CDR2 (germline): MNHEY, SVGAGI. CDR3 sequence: CASSYSGTSSYEQYF. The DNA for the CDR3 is TGTGCCAGCAGTTACTCCGGGACTAGCTCCTACGAGCAGTACTTC.

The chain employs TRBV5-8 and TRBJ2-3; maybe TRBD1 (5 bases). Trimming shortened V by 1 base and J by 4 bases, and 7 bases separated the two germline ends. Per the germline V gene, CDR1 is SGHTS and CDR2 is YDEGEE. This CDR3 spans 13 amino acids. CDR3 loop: CASSLRGADTQYF. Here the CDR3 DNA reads TGTGCCAGCAGCTTGAGGGGCGCAGATACGCAGTATTTT.

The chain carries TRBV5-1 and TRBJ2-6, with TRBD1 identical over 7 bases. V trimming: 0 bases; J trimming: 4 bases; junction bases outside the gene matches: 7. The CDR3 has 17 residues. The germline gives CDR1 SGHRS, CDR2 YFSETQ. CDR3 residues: CASSLGQGKWGANVLTF. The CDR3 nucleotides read TGCGCCAGCAGCTTGGGACAGGGAAAGTGGGGGGCCAACGTCCTGACTTTC.

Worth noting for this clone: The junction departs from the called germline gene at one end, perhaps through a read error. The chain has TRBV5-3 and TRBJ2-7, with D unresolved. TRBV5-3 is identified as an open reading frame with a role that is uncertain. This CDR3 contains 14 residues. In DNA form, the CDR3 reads TGTGCCAGCAGCTTACCCACAAAGAGCTACGAGCAGTACTTC. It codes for CASSLPTKSYEQYF.

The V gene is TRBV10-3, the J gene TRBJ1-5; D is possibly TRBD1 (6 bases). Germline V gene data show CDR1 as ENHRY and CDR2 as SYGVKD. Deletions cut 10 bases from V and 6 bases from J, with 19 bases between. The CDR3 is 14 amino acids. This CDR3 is CATQDRILGQPQHF. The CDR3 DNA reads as TGTGCCACCCAGGACAGAATACTTGGTCAGCCCCAGCATTTT.

CDR3 bases: TGTGCCAGCAGCTTGGCGGGAACAGGGCTGAACACTGAAGCTTTCTTT. Translating gives CASSLAGTGLNTEAFF. This rearrangement joins TRBV5-5 to TRBJ1-1, with a weak D call TRBD1 (6 bases). Trimming removed 0 bases from V and 0 bases from J, with 12 bases in between. The length of the CDR3 is 16 residues. Germline CDR1 is SGHKS and CDR2 is YYEKEE (reference sequence).

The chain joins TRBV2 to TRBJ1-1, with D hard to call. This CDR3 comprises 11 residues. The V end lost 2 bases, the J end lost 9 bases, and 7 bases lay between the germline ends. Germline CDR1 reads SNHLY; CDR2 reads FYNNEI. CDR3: CASSESQKAFF. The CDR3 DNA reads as TGTGCCAGCAGTGAAAGCCAGAAAGCTTTCTTT.

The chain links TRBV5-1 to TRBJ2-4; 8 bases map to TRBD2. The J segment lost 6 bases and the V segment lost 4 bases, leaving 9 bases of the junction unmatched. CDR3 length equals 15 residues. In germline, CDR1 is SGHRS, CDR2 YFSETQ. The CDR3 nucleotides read TGCGCCAGCAGCGATACCGGGACTAGTTCAAACATTCAGTACTTC. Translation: CASSDTGTSSNIQYF.

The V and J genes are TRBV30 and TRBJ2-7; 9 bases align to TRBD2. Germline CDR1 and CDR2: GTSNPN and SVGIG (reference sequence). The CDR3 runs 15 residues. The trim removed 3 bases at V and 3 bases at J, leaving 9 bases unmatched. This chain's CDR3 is CAWSHRSSGSYEQYF. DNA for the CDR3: TGTGCCTGGAGCCACAGGAGTAGCGGGAGCTACGAGCAGTACTTC.